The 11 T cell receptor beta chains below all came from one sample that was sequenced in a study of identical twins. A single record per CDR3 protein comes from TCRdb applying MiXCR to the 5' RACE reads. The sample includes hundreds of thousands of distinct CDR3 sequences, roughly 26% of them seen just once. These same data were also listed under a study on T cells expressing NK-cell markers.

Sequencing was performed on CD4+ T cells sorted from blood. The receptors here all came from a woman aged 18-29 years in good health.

The CDR3 DNA is TGCGCCAGCAGCCAAGATGAAGGGGGCGTCAACAATGAGCAGTTCTTC. Protein sequence: CASSQDEGGVNNEQFF. The chain is built from TRBV4-3 and TRBJ2-1; 7 positions agree with TRBD1. The length of the CDR3 is 16 residues. Trimming removed 0 bases from V and 5 bases from J; junction bases left unmatched: 7. Germline V CDR1 and CDR2: LGHNA, YSLEER.

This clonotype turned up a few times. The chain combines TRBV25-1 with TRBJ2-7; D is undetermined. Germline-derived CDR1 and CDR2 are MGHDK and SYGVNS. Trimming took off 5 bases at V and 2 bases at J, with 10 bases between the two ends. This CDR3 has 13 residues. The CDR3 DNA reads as TGTGCCAGCAGTACGGCGGAAACCTACGAGCAGTACTTC. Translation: CASSTAETYEQYF.

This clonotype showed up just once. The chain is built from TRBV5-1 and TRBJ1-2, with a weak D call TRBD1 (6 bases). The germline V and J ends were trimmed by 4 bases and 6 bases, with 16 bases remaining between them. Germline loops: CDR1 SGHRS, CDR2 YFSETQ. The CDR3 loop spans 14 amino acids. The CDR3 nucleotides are TGCGCCAGCAGCCCCCAATCAGGGGCGGATGGCTACACCTTC. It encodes CASSPQSGADGYTF.

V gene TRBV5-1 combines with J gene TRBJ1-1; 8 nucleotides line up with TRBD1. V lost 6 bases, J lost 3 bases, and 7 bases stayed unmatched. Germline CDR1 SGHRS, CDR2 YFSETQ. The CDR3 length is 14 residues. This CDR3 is CASTGGDPYTEAFF. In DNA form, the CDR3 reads TGCGCCAGCACAGGGGGCGACCCTTACACTGAAGCTTTCTTT. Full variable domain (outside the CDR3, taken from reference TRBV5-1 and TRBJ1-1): KAGVTQTPRYLIKTRGQQVTLSCSPISGHRSVSWYQQTPGQGLQFLFEYFSETQRNKGNFPGRFSGRQFSNSRSEMNVSTLELGDSALYLCASTGGDPYTEAFFGQGTRLTVV.

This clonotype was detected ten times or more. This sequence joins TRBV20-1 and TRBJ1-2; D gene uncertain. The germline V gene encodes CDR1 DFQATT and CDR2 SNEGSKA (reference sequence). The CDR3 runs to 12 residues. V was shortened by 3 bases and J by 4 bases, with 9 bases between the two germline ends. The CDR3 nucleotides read TGCAGTGCTAGGGGTACAGCCTATGGCTACACCTTC. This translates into CSARGTAYGYTF.

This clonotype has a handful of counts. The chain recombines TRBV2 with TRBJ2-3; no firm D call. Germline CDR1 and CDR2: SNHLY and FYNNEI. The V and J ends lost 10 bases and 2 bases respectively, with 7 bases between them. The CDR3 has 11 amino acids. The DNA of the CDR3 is TGTGCCAACGCAAACACAGATACGCAGTATTTT. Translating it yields CANANTDTQYF.

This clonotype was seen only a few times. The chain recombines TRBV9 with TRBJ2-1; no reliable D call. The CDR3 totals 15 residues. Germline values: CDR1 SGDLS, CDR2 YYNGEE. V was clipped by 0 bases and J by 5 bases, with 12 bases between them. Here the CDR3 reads CASSVGSRSDNEQFF. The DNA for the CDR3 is TGTGCCAGCAGCGTAGGAAGTCGGTCCGACAATGAGCAGTTCTTC.

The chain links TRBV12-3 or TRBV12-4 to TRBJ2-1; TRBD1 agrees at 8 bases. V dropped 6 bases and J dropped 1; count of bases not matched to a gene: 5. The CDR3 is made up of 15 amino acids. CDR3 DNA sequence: TGTGCCAGCAGCCAGGGACAGGAGTCCTACAATGAGCAGTTCTTC. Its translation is CASSQGQESYNEQFF.

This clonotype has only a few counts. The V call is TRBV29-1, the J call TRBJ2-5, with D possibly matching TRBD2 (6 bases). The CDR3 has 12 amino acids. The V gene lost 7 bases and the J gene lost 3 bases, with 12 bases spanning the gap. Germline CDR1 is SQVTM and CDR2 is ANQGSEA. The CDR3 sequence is CSGGRLEETQYF. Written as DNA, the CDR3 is TGCAGCGGGGGGAGGTTAGAAGAGACCCAGTACTTC.

CDR3 nucleotides: TGTGCCAGCAGACCCCGACAGTCCGCCGCTTCACCCCTCCACTTT. Translating gives CASRPRQSAASPLHF. This chain connects TRBV6-2 or TRBV6-3 to TRBJ1-6; TRBD1 is a possible D gene (5 bases). Germline lookup yields CDR1 MNHEY and CDR2 SVGEGT. The CDR3 loop spans 15 amino acids. The ends were cut back, 6 bases at V and 9 bases at J, with 18 bases in the middle.

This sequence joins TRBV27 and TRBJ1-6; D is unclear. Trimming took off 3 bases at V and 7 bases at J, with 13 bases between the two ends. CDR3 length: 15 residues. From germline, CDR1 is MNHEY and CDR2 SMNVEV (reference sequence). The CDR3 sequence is CASSFNQLGNSPLHF. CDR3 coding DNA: TGTGCCAGCAGTTTCAACCAGTTGGGAAATTCACCCCTCCACTTT.